The clone carrying this T cell receptor (beta chain) was counted a single time. The antigen remains undetermined. The data were taken from a study of radiotherapy plus CTLA-4 blockade in lung cancer. Chemo-refractory metastatic non-small-cell lung cancer patients underwent focal radiation alongside CTLA-4 blockade with ipilimumab. The assay was immunoSEQ multiplex PCR, and TCRdb's table has in-frame clones only and misses some. This sample carries 90,000 to 100,000 clones, approximately 74% of them seen once, and the ten largest clones take 2.5% to 3.5%. V lost 5 bases and J lost 1, with 10 bases in between. Germline V gene sequence: CDR1 SGHNT, CDR2 YENEEA. The CDR3 is 14 amino acids. Study-level results: There was expansion of tumor-derived TCR clones in blood after radiotherapy plus ipilimumab.

The source material was peripheral blood, sampled from a patient treated with radiotherapy plus ipilimumab. The source is a human donor with non-small cell lung cancer who had a partial response to radiotherapy plus ipilimumab. Some clones in this sample may be carry-over from other donors' samples. This chain links TRBV11-3 with TRBJ2-3; no clear D. The CDR3: CASSLSRGTDTQYF. DNA of the CDR3: TGTGCCAGCAGCCTCAGCCGGGGCACAGATACGCAGTATTTT.